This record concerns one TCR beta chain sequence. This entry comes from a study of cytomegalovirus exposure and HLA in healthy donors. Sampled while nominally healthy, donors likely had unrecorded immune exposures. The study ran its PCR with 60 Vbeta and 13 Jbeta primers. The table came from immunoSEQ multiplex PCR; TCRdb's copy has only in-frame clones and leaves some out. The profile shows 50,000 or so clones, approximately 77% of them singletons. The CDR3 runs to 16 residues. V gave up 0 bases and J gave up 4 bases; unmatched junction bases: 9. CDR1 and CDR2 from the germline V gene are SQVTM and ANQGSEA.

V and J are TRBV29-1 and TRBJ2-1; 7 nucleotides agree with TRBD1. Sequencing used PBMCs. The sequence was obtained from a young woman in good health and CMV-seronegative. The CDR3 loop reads CSVEDDRTGVYNEQFF. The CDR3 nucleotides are TGCAGCGTTGAAGATGACCGGACAGGAGTATACAATGAGCAGTTCTTC.